What follows are 11 T cell receptor beta chains derived from one specimen sequenced in a study of CD8 T cells in ankylosing spondylitis (dated by TCRdb to about 2017). Receptor amplification or capture employed 5' RACE. Sequencing was performed on an Illumina HiSeq 2500. The public reads were quality trimmed at Q25 with fastp and then assembled into clones with MiXCR by TCRdb, keeping productive beta chains. Rows are unified per CDR3 protein, each entry keeping the most common DNA and genes. The sample table lists under 400,000 distinct CDR3 sequences, around 10% of them with a count of one. The top ten clones comprise roughly 9.1% of the sample. The sequencing input was blood, either unsorted or a sorted T cell fraction (not recorded which). Receptors were obtained from a female donor with ankylosing spondylitis or in good health (not recorded which).

This clonotype was found many times. The J gene is TRBJ1-1, the V gene TRBV29-1; D is unclear. The length of the CDR3 is 13 residues. CDR1 and CDR2 from the germline V gene are SQVTM and ANQGSEA. The V end lost 1 base, the J end lost 0 bases, and 6 bases lay between the germline ends. The chain's CDR3 is CSVEGGMNTEAFF. DNA of the CDR3: TGCAGCGTTGAAGGGGGAATGAACACTGAAGCTTTCTTT.

This clonotype was seen a few times. This chain uses TRBV10-2 with TRBJ1-5, with D tentatively TRBD1 (6 bases). The germline CDR1 and CDR2 sequences are WSHSY and SAAADI. V lost 7 bases and J 3 bases, leaving 10 bases between the germline ends. CDR3 length: 13 residues. The CDR3 region is CASTGQNNQPQHF. The CDR3 DNA reads as TGCGCCAGCACTGGACAGAACAATCAGCCCCAGCATTTT.

This clonotype has a count of ten or more. The chain employs TRBV6-1 and TRBJ1-6, with D possibly being TRBD1 (5 bases). Germline lookup yields CDR1 MNHNS and CDR2 SASEGT. There are 13 residues in the CDR3. V lost 3 bases and J lost 7, with 7 bases in between. The CDR3: CASSDRVNSPLHF. In nucleotides, the CDR3 is TGTGCCAGCAGTGACAGGGTAAATTCACCCCTCCACTTT.

This clonotype has at least ten counts. This chain connects TRBV20-1 to TRBJ2-7; 11 bases match TRBD2. The ends lost 5 bases at V and 3 bases at J; junction bases unmatched: 6. Per germline, CDR1 DFQATT and CDR2 SNEGSKA (reference sequence). CDR3 length equals 14 residues. CDR3 in DNA: TGCAGTGCTCGACTAGCGGGAACTCTCTACGAGCAGTACTTC. Amino acid sequence: CSARLAGTLYEQYF.

The rearrangement links TRBV29-1 to TRBJ1-6, with 7 bases fitting TRBD1. In germline, CDR1 is SQVTM, CDR2 ANQGSEA. This CDR3 spans 14 amino acids. Trimming at V came to 5 bases and at J to 7 bases, leaving 8 bases not matched to a gene. Written as DNA, the CDR3 is TGCAGCGTTCGGGTCGGGGACAGAAATTCACCCCTCCACTTT. It translates to CSVRVGDRNSPLHF. The full variable domain, in which reference TRBV29-1 and TRBJ1-6 provide the parts outside the CDR3, is SAVISQKPSRDICQRGTSLTIQCQVDSQVTMMFWYRQQPGQSLTLIATANQGSEATYESGFVIDKFPISRPNLTFSTLTVSNMSPEDSSIYLCSVRVGDRNSPLHFGNGTRLTVT.

This clonotype has a count of ten or more. This sequence joins TRBV6-1 and TRBJ2-5; 11 nucleotides match TRBD2. Per the germline V gene, CDR1 is MNHNS and CDR2 is SASEGT. The junction had 9 bases not matched to a gene; V was cut back by 4 bases and J by 8 bases. The CDR3 is 15 residues long. The CDR3 protein is CASSAPGTSGKTQYF. The CDR3 bases are TGTGCCAGCAGTGCGCCGGGGACTAGCGGCAAAACCCAGTACTTC.

This clonotype was seen many times. This chain uses TRBV5-6 with TRBJ1-5; 7 bases line up with TRBD1. CDR3 length: 15 residues. The germline V gene has CDR1 SGHDT and CDR2 YYEEEE. The trim removed 4 bases at V and 5 bases at J, leaving 9 bases unmatched. Here the CDR3 DNA reads TGTGCCAGCAGCCCGGAGGGGGCCACCGATCAGCCCCAGCATTTT. This gives the protein CASSPEGATDQPQHF.

This clonotype was seen ten or more times. The chain recombines TRBV27 with TRBJ2-5; D not resolved. The germline gives CDR1 MNHEY, CDR2 SMNVEV (reference sequence). Between the trimmed V and J ends, which lost 7 bases and 7 bases, there was a span of 22 bases. CDR3 size: 15 residues. CDR3 region: CASKQSSQDIGTQYF. The CDR3 DNA reads as TGTGCCAGCAAACAGAGCTCTCAAGACATCGGGACCCAGTACTTC.

The chain recombines TRBV7-2 with TRBJ1-2, with D possibly matching TRBD1 (5 bases). This CDR3 is 13 amino acids long. Trimming cost V 2 bases and J 8 bases, with 12 bases left between them. Per germline, CDR1 SGHTA and CDR2 FQGNSA. For the CDR3, the DNA is TGTGCCAGCAGCTTAAACAGGATTGGCGGCTACACCTTC. It is translated as CASSLNRIGGYTF.

This clonotype was observed a single time. This chain connects TRBV7-9 to TRBJ1-6; 11 bases map to TRBD1. V lost 5 bases to trimming and J lost 14 bases; unmatched junction nucleotides: 14. The CDR3 has 16 amino acids. The V gene's germline CDR1 is SEHNR and CDR2 FQNEAQ (reference sequence). The CDR3 protein is CASSPISGQGGMSLHF. The CDR3 DNA reads as TGTGCCAGCAGCCCTATTTCGGGACAGGGGGGTATGTCCCTCCACTTT.

This clonotype was recorded a few times. The chain has TRBV25-1 and TRBJ2-5, with unresolved D. Trimming pared 6 bases from V and 12 bases from J, leaving 14 bases between. Per the germline V gene, CDR1 is MGHDK and CDR2 is SYGVNS. CDR3 length: 11 residues. The CDR3, as DNA: TGTGCCAGCAGGGAAGGCCTTCAAGAGTACTTC. Its translation is CASREGLQEYF.